This TCR beta chain derives from a study of T cell responses to AZD1222 COVID-19 vaccine. This clone appeared a single time. TCRdb's table, derived via immunoSEQ multiplex PCR, lists solely in-frame clones and lacks some. The repertoire holds about 110,000 clones, with 88% as singletons. CDR3 length: 14 residues. With V trimmed by 8 bases and J by 1 base, 1 base remained unmatched. Germline CDR1 and CDR2: MNHEY and SMNVEV (reference sequence). Source: peripheral blood, taken on day 0 of MenACWY control vaccination. The chain employs TRBV27 and TRBJ2-6; 8 nucleotides align to TRBD2. The receptor was isolated from an adult in good health. CDR3 in DNA: TGTGCCAGCGCGGGGGGTTCTGGGGCCAACGTCCTGACTTTC. Its translation is CASAGGSGANVLTF.